These 19 T cell receptor beta chains were sequenced from one sample in a study of type 1 regulatory T cells. TCRdb re-derived calls from the reads in MiXCR, one entry per CDR3 protein. Of about 71,000 distinct CDR3 sequences in the sample, around 20% were seen once. For these TCRs, the target antigens are not known. Study-wide results and limits: Compared with non-Tr1 cells, Tr1 cells showed a narrower TCR repertoire.

The sample comprised cultured type 1 regulatory T (Tr1) cells, either the whole culture or a sorted fraction (not recorded which). The source of these receptors is a human donor in good health.

This clonotype was detected only a few times. The rearrangement joins TRBV12-3 or TRBV12-4 to TRBJ1-4; D is ambiguous. Trimming shortened V by 6 bases and J by 3 bases, and 11 bases separated the two germline ends. This CDR3 comprises 14 residues. The CDR3 sequence is CASRGGSSNEKLFF. CDR3 nucleotide sequence: TGTGCCAGCAGGGGCGGGTCCTCTAATGAAAAACTGTTTTTT.

The chain combines TRBV12-3 or TRBV12-4 with TRBJ2-3, with 7 bases matching TRBD2. V shed 3 bases, J shed 13 bases, and the junction held 7 bases outside the gene matches. The CDR3 is 12 amino acids. CDR3 protein: CASSFGGLAEYF. The CDR3 DNA follows: TGTGCCAGCAGTTTCGGCGGGCTAGCGGAGTATTTT.

The chain uses TRBV20-1 and TRBJ2-5; perhaps TRBD1 as D (6 bases). Germline V CDR1 and CDR2: DFQATT, SNEGSKA (reference sequence). V shed 2 bases and J shed 5 bases, with 12 bases lying between them. The CDR3 covers 13 residues. The CDR3 DNA follows: TGCAGTGCTAGACCGGACAGTGGGGAGACCCAGTACTTC. Translation gives CSARPDSGETQYF.

The chain uses TRBV7-6 and TRBJ1-1; a weak D match, TRBD1 (6 bases). Germline CDR1 reads SGHVS; CDR2 reads FNYEAQ. The CDR3 contains 14 residues. With 0 bases removed from V and 2 bases from J, the gap between germline ends came to 7 bases. In DNA form, the CDR3 reads TGTGCCAGCAGCTTAGCCGGGACAAACACTGAAGCTTTCTTT. As protein: CASSLAGTNTEAFF.

Ten or more counts support this clonotype. This rearrangement joins TRBV5-1 to TRBJ2-1, with 10 bases matching TRBD2. Trimming took 1 base from V and 6 from J; bases not matched to a gene: 4. The germline gives CDR1 SGHRS, CDR2 YFSETQ. The CDR3 has 15 residues. CDR3 amino acids: CASSLSLAGVNEQFF. The DNA for the CDR3 is TGCGCCAGCAGCTTGAGTCTAGCGGGAGTCAATGAGCAGTTCTTC.

This clonotype is classed as medium-sized. This chain links TRBV15 with TRBJ1-5; D gene uncertain. Germline CDR1 LNHNV, CDR2 YYDKDF (reference sequence). This CDR3 is built from 15 residues. Trimming left V 0 bases short and J 5 bases short, with 11 bases between. The CDR3 DNA reads as TGTGCCACCAGCAGAGATGGGGTGGCGGATCAGCCCCAGCATTTT. Translated: CATSRDGVADQPQHF.

By its share, this clonotype is medium-sized. V usage is TRBV10-3 and J usage is TRBJ1-5; no firm D call. Per the germline V gene, CDR1 is ENHRY and CDR2 is SYGVKD. Trimming took 4 bases from V and 4 from J, leaving 5 bases between them. CDR3 length equals 12 residues. The CDR3 loop is CAISGANQPQHF. DNA for the CDR3: TGTGCCATCAGTGGGGCTAATCAGCCCCAGCATTTT.

This clonotype was observed a few times. The chain joins TRBV10-3 to TRBJ1-4, with 9 bases fitting TRBD1. There are 15 residues in the CDR3. In germline, CDR1 is ENHRY, CDR2 SYGVKD. Losses at the gene ends were 0 bases for V and 8 bases for J; bases not matched to a gene: 4. CDR3 protein: CAISESGQGWEKLFF. CDR3 nucleotides: TGTGCCATCAGTGAGTCGGGACAGGGTTGGGAAAAACTGTTTTTT.

In this sample, this clonotype turned up a few times. The rearrangement links TRBV6-5 to TRBJ2-1; TRBD2 aligns across 8 bases. The CDR3 length is 15 residues. Germline lookup yields CDR1 MNHEY and CDR2 SVGAGI. V dropped 5 bases and J dropped 10; count of bases not matched to a gene: 13. CDR3 amino acids: CASSRAGAAKGEQFF. The CDR3 DNA reads TGTGCCAGCAGTAGAGCGGGAGCCGCCAAGGGGGAGCAGTTCTTC.

The chain links TRBV12-3 or TRBV12-4 to TRBJ1-5, with 8 bases matching TRBD1. V shed 4 bases and J 0 bases; nucleotides not matched to a gene: 8. This CDR3 spans 17 amino acids. The CDR3 sequence is CASSSSQGASSNQPQHF. In nucleotides, the CDR3 is TGTGCCAGCAGTTCCTCTCAGGGGGCGAGTAGCAATCAGCCCCAGCATTTT.

The V gene is TRBV20-1, the J gene TRBJ1-6, with a possible D match to TRBD1 (6 bases). Germline lookup yields CDR1 DFQATT and CDR2 SNEGSKA (reference sequence). V was trimmed by 6 bases and J by 6 bases, leaving 12 bases between them. The length of the CDR3 is 13 residues. The chain's CDR3 is CSARDTANSPLHF. CDR3 DNA sequence: TGCAGTGCCCGGGACACAGCTAATTCACCCCTCCACTTT.

This clonotype was observed a handful of times. This chain links TRBV20-1 with TRBJ2-7, with TRBD2 identical over 11 bases. The V and J ends lost 0 bases and 1 base, in that order; junction bases with no gene match: 2. From germline, CDR1 is DFQATT and CDR2 SNEGSKA (reference sequence). This CDR3 has 15 amino acids. CDR3 nucleotide sequence: TGCAGTGCTAGAGAAGGGACTAGCGGATCCTACGAGCAGTACTTC. Residues: CSAREGTSGSYEQYF.

The table lists this clonotype with a few counts. This chain uses TRBV12-3 or TRBV12-4 with TRBJ1-1, with 7 bases fitting TRBD1. V lost 5 bases to trimming and J lost 0 bases; unmatched junction nucleotides: 9. This CDR3 has 16 residues. This chain's CDR3 is CASSPRQGWMNTEAFF. As DNA, the CDR3 is TGTGCCAGCAGTCCTCGACAGGGTTGGATGAACACTGAAGCTTTCTTT.

This clonotype has a handful of counts. The V and J genes are TRBV5-1 and TRBJ2-1; unclear D gene. Germline-derived CDR1 and CDR2 are SGHRS and YFSETQ. The length of the CDR3 is 17 residues. V gave up 6 bases and J gave up 0 bases, with 19 bases separating them. The CDR3 nucleotides are TGCGCCAGCAACCTCGACCTACGGAAGGCCTCCTACAATGAGCAGTTCTTC. It encodes CASNLDLRKASYNEQFF.

This chain links TRBV5-1 with TRBJ2-7, with 9 bases that match TRBD2. With V trimmed by 0 bases and J by 4 bases, 5 bases remained unmatched. This CDR3 has 15 amino acids. CDR1 and CDR2 (germline): SGHRS, YFSETQ. CDR3 in DNA: TGCGCCAGCAGCTTGGTGTCTAGCGGGATGTACGAGCAGTACTTC. Residues: CASSLVSSGMYEQYF. Drawing the rest from reference TRBV5-1 and TRBJ2-7, the complete variable domain is KAGVTQTPRYLIKTRGQQVTLSCSPISGHRSVSWYQQTPGQGLQFLFEYFSETQRNKGNFPGRFSGRQFSNSRSEMNVSTLELGDSALYLCASSLVSSGMYEQYFGPGTRLTVT.

The CDR3 sequence: CASSLGGSGSTDTQYF. CDR3 bases: TGCGCCAGCAGCTTGGGGGGTAGCGGTAGCACAGATACGCAGTATTTT. The rearrangement joins TRBV5-1 to TRBJ2-3; D may be TRBD2 (6 bases). The CDR3 has 16 amino acids. Germline CDR1 and CDR2: SGHRS and YFSETQ. Trimming removed 0 bases from V and 0 bases from J, with 11 bases in between.

The chain couples TRBV20-1 to TRBJ2-5; no firm D call. CDR3 length: 11 amino acids. The V end was cut by 2 bases, the J end by 11 bases, with 12 bases between. Germline assignment: CDR1 DFQATT and CDR2 SNEGSKA (reference sequence). The CDR3 DNA reads as TGCAGTGCTAGATTAAATCCCTCACAGTACTTC. Amino acids: CSARLNPSQYF.

The chain carries TRBV7-2 and TRBJ2-1; D perhaps matches TRBD1 (7 bases). The CDR3 spans 15 residues. The V end lost 4 bases, the J end lost 2 bases, and 12 bases lay between the germline ends. The germline gives CDR1 SGHTA, CDR2 FQGNSA. The CDR3 here is CASSWGGTAYNEQFF. The CDR3 DNA reads TGTGCCAGCAGCTGGGGCGGGACAGCCTACAATGAGCAGTTCTTC. The complete variable domain, with remaining parts taken from reference TRBV7-2 and TRBJ2-1, reads GAGVSQSPSNKVTEKGKDVELRCDPISGHTALYWYRQSLGQGLEFLIYFQGNSAPDKSGLPSDRFSAERTGGSVSTLTIQRTQQEDSAVYLCASSWGGTAYNEQFFGPGTRLTVL.

This clonotype showed up just a few times. V usage is TRBV5-1 and J usage is TRBJ2-1, with 8 bases that match TRBD2. The V segment lost 5 bases and the J segment 5 bases; nucleotides outside the gene matches: 3. Germline CDR1 is SGHRS and CDR2 is YFSETQ. The CDR3 extends over 13 amino acids. As DNA, the CDR3 is TGCGCCAGCAGGGGCGGGGGGCACAATGAGCAGTTCTTC. It translates to CASRGGGHNEQFF.